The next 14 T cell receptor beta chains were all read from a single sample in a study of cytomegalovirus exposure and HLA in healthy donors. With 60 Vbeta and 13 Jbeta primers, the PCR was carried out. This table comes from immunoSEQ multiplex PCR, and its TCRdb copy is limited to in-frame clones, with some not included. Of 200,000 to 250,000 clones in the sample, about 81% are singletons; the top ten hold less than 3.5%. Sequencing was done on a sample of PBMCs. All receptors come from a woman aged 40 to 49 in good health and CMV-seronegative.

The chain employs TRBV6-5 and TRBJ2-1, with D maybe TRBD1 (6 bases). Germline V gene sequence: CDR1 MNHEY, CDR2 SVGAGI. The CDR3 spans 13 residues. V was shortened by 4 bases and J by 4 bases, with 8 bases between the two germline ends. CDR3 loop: CASSSGTYNEQFF. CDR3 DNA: TGTGCCAGCAGTTCCGGGACATACAATGAGCAGTTCTTC.

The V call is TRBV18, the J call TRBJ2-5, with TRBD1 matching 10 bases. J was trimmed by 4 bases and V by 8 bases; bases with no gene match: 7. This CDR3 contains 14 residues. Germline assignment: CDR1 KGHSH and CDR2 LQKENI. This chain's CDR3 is CASRQGAKGETQYF. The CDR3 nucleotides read TGTGCCAGCCGACAGGGGGCGAAAGGAGAGACCCAGTACTTC.

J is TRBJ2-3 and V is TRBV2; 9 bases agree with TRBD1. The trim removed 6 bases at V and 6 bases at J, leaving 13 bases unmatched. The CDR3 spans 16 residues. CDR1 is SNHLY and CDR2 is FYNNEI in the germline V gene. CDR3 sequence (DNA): TGTGCCAGCAGGGGACAGGGCAGTCTTAGGAGCGATACGCAGTATTTT. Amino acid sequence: CASRGQGSLRSDTQYF. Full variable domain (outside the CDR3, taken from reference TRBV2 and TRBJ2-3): EPEVTQTPSHQVTQMGQEVILRCVPISNHLYFYWYRQILGQKVEFLVSFYNNEISEKSEIFDDQFSVERPDGSNFTLKIRSTKLEDSAMYFCASRGQGSLRSDTQYFGPGTRLTVL.

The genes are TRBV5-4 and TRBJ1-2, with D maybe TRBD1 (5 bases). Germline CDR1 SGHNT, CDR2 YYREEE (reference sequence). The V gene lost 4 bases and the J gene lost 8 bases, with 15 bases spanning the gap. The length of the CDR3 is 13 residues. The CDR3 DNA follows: TGTGCCAGCAGCGGGGGGGGGACGGCGGGCTACACCTTC. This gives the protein CASSGGGTAGYTF. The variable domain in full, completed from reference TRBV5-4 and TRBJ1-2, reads ETGVTQSPTHLIKTRGQQVTLRCSSQSGHNTVSWYQQALGQGPQFIFQYYREEENGRGNFPPRFSGLQFPNYSSELNVNALELDDSALYLCASSGGGTAGYTFGSGTRLTVV.

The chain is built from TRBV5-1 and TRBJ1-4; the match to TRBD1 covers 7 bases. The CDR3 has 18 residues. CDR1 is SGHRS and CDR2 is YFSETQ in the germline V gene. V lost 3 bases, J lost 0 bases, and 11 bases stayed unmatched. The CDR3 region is CASSSPRGQLATNEKLFF. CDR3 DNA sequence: TGCGCCAGCAGCTCACCCAGGGGACAGCTTGCAACTAATGAAAAACTGTTTTTT.

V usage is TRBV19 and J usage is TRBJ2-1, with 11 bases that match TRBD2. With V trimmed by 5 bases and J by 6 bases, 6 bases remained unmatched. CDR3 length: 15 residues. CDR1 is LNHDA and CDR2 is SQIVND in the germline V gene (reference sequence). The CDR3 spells CASSLLAGGPNEQFF. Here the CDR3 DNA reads TGTGCCAGTAGTTTGTTAGCGGGAGGGCCCAATGAGCAGTTCTTC.

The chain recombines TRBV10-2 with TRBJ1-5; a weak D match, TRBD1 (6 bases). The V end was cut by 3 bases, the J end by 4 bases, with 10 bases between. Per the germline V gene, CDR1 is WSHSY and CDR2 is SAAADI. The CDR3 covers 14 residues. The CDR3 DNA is TGCGCCAGCAGTGAAGCAGGGGCTAATCAGCCCCAGCATTTT. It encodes CASSEAGANQPQHF.

The CDR3 DNA follows: TGCGCCAGCAGCCAGGACGGGACTAGCGTAGGTGGAGATACGCAGTATTTT. As protein: CASSQDGTSVGGDTQYF. This sequence joins TRBV4-1 and TRBJ2-3, with 10 bases aligning to TRBD2. Germline V gene data show CDR1 as MGHRA and CDR2 as YSYEKL. This CDR3 comprises 17 residues. J was trimmed by 5 bases and V by 3 bases; bases with no gene match: 11.

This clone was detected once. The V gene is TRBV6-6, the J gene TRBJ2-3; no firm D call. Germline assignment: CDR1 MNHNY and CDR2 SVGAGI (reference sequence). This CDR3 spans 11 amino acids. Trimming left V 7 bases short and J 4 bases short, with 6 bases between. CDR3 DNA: TGTGCCAGCACTCGTGCAGATACGCAGTATTTT. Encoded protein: CASTRADTQYF.

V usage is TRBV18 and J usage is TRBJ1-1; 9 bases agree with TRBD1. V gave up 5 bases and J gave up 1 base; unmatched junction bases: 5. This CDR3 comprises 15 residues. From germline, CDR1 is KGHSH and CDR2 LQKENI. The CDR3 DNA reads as TGTGCCAGCTCAGCGGGACAGGGTACGAACACTGAAGCTTTCTTT. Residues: CASSAGQGTNTEAFF.

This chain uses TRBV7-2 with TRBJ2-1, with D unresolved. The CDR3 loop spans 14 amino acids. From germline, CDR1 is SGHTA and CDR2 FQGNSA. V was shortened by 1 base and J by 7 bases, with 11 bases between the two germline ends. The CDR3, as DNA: TGTGCCAGCAGCTTAGGTTTATTTTCGAATGAGCAGTTCTTC. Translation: CASSLGLFSNEQFF.

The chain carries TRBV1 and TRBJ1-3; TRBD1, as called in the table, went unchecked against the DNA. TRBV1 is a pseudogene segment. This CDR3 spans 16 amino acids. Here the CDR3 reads CTSSQAGKGSGNTIYF. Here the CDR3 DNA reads TGCACCAGCAGCCAAGCTGGGAAGGGGTCTGGAAACACCATATATTTT.

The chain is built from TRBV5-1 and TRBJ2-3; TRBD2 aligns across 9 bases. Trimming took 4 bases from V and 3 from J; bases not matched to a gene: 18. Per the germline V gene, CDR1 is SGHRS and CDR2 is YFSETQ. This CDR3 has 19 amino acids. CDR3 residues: CASSPALDSGSDGTDTQYF. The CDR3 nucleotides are TGCGCCAGCAGCCCGGCGTTAGATAGCGGGAGTGATGGTACAGATACGCAGTATTTT.

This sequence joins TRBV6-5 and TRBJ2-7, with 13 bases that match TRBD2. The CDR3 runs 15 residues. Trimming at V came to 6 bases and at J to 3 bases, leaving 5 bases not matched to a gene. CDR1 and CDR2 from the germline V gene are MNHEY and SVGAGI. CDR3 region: CASSSTSGRNYEQYF. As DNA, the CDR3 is TGTGCCAGCAGCTCGACTAGCGGGAGGAACTACGAGCAGTACTTC.